This TCR beta chain was retrieved from a study of T cell repertoires in cytomegalovirus infection (dated by TCRdb to the late 2010s). Regarding the research as a whole: Recently identified HLA-C-restricted CMV epitopes, whose presentation resists viral immunomodulation, were targeted by peptide stimulations together with well-studied HLA-B-restricted epitopes. Donor HLA type was relevant to the analysis, as public TCR beta signatures indicated carriage of CMV infection together with the matching HLA type. The research as a whole found: In both this cohort and an independent roughly 330-donor cohort, the cumulative frequency of public TCR beta family members distinguished carriers of CMV infection plus the relevant HLA type. The ex vivo response was dominated by HLA-C-restricted CMV-specific TCR beta clonotypes, and the single most frequent clonotype in two of eight donors was supplied by these HLA-C-restricted clonotypes.

The instrument was an Illumina HiSeq 1500. The raw public data were reprocessed by TCRdb itself: fastp quality trimming at Q25, MiXCR clonotype calling, in-frame beta chains only. Every CDR3 protein is listed once, alongside the most common genes and DNA of its rows. This sample gives about 270,000 distinct CDR3 sequences in total; less than 25% of them show up just once. The ten top clones hold about 21% of the sample. This clonotype has a count of ten or more. There is no known antigen for this receptor. No base qualities exist here, and no much larger clone lies one base off it. The treatment or condition label corresponds to: in vitro stimulation with specific CMV peptide epitopes to enrich CMV-specific T cells. The CDR3 starts with the cysteine, ends with the phenylalanine, and has 14 residues. The retained sequence is limited to the CDR3, 42 bases, with the frame set at the first base. V is cut by 7 bases and J by 0 bases, and the space between the germline ends is 11 bases. For CDR1 and CDR2, the germline V gene lists MNHEY and SVGAGI.

The chain is made from TRBV6-5 and TRBJ2-3; possibly the D gene is TRBD2, per 5 matching bases. This TCR was recovered from a human donor in good health (CMV status not recorded). Some clones in this sample may be carry-over from other donors' samples. This specimen consisted of cultured PBMCs, obtained from culture after CMV antigen stimulation. This receptor has the CDR3 CASNSGYSTDTQYF. At the DNA level, the sequence is TGTGCCAGCAACAGCGGTTATAGCACAGATACGCAGTATTTT.